This T cell receptor (beta chain) was sequenced for a study of OX40 agonist ivuxolimab in advanced cancers. On the study more broadly: A mean age of approximately 60 years, range about 20 to 79, was recorded, and more than 80% were male.

Using immunoSEQ multiplex PCR, the repertoire was profiled, and TCRdb retains in-frame clones only, with some absent. Of over 95,000 clones listed, about 96% are singletons. Study-wide results and caveats: The mean number of expanded clones was higher in CD8+ T cells than in CD4+.

This clone was seen once. Its matching antigen is unknown. Blood samples were obtained at baseline, cycle 4 day 1, and cycle 7 day 1. The ends were cut back, 1 base at V and 4 bases at J, with 16 bases in the middle. Germline CDR1 reads SGHVS; CDR2 reads FNYEAQ. The CDR3 covers 17 residues. The chain employs TRBV7-6 and TRBJ1-4, with D hard to call. This sequence originates from an adult with an advanced solid tumor such as melanoma, head and neck, liver or kidney cancer. The source material was CD4+ or CD8+ T cells sorted from blood, sampled in a trial of the OX40 agonist ivuxolimab. DNA for the CDR3: TGTGCCAGCAGCTTAGTCGGCCGCACCACGGATAATGAAAAACTGTTTTTT. Its translation: CASSLVGRTTDNEKLFF.